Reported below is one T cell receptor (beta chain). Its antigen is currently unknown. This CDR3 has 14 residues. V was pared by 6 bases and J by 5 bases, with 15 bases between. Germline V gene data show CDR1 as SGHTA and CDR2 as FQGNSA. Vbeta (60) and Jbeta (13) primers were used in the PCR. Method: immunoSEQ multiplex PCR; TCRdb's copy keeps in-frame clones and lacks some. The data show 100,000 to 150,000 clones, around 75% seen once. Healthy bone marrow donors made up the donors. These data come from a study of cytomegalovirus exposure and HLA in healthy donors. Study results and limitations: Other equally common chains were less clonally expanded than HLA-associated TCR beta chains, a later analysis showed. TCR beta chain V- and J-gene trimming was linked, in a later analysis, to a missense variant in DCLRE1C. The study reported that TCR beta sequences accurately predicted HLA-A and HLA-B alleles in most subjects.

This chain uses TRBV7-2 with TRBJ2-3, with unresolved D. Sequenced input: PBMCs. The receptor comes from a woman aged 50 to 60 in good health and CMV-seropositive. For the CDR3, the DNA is TGTGCCAGCAGGCCCTCCAACAAGTTAGATACGCAGTATTTT. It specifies CASRPSNKLDTQYF. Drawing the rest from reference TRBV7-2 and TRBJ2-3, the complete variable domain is GAGVSQSPSNKVTEKGKDVELRCDPISGHTALYWYRQSLGQGLEFLIYFQGNSAPDKSGLPSDRFSAERTGGSVSTLTIQRTQQEDSAVYLCASRPSNKLDTQYFGPGTRLTVL.